These T cell receptor beta chains were read from a single sample in a study of T cells expressing NK-cell markers. For each CDR3 protein, TCRdb gives one entry from its re-call of the 5' RACE reads, without DNA. Found here are about 550,000 distinct CDR3 sequences; the top ten clones hold approximately 3.5%. Sequencing was done on a sample of blood T cells: a sorted CD56 or NKG2C T cell subset, CD4+ or CD8+ T cells, or bulk PBMC T cells (not recorded which). All receptors come from a man between 18 and 35 years old in good health. CDR3s include the opening cysteine and the closing phenylalanine or tryptophan.

j_call v_call cdr3_aa
TRBJ1-4 TRBV5-6 CASSSTAGTPANEKLFF
TRBJ2-4 TRBV24-1 CATSDQLGIQYF
TRBJ2-2 TRBV7-8 CASSFDRTGGSGELFF
TRBJ2-4 TRBV12-3/TRBV12-4 CASSPTSGEVGKNIQYF
TRBJ2-1 TRBV20-1 CSARAGTLNYNEQFF
TRBJ1-3 TRBV5-1 CASSPSGTGYGNTIYF
TRBJ2-7 TRBV7-2 CASSRAGRYSYEQYF
TRBJ2-5 TRBV5-1 CASSLYGQGRKTQYF
TRBJ2-1 TRBV4-2 CASSQEPGTSGRALNEQFF
TRBJ1-6 TRBV7-2 CASRLAEGAYNSPLHF
TRBJ2-3 TRBV29-1 CSVVPDSSTDTQYF